This T cell receptor (beta chain) emerged from a study of T cell responses to AZD1222 COVID-19 vaccine. Study results and limitations: Vaccine-associated CD4 TCRs ranged over spike, dominating at 160-218 and 743-854.

The CDR3 has 15 amino acids. Germline V CDR1 and CDR2: SNHLY, FYNNEI. Trimming stripped 5 bases from V and 0 bases from J, with 11 bases between. Sequencing used immunoSEQ multiplex PCR; TCRdb keeps in-frame clones, though not all of them. In the table there are some 150,000 clones, 88% of which are singletons. Details on this clone: What it binds is unknown.

Pooled samples include second doses given at about 4 or 12 weeks. Sequences were derived from peripheral blood, sampled 28 days after the second AZD1222 dose. The chain combines TRBV2 with TRBJ1-3; D may be TRBD1 (5 bases). The clonotype originates from an adult who received the AZD1222 COVID-19 vaccine. The CDR3 sequence: CASSSDSYSGNTIYF. In nucleotides, the CDR3 is TGTGCCAGCAGTAGTGACAGTTACTCTGGAAACACCATATATTTT.